This T cell receptor beta chain is drawn from a study of beta chain features in type 1 diabetes. cDNA synthesis used the whole RNA isolate, giving expressed TCRB sequences. Approximately 3.5 million reads per sample were averaged for naive, central memory and regulatory samples. The method was immunoSEQ multiplex PCR; TCRdb's version includes in-frame clones alone and lacks a portion of them. The repertoire holds 400,000 to 500,000 clones, with 14% as singletons. The germline V and J ends were trimmed by 2 bases and 7 bases, with 21 bases remaining between them. The CDR3 loop spans 17 amino acids. Germline V lookup: CDR1 MGHRA, CDR2 YSYEKL. One heparinised blood draw averaging roughly 100 mL was given by each donor. Via the markers CD45RO/CCR7/CD25/CD127/CD95/CD27, stem cell-like memory, regulatory, central memory and naive CD4+ cells were sorted. Study-level findings and limits: There was a possibility that cDNA sequencing over-represented cells with high TCR expression.

Concerning this clone itself: Its antigen is currently unknown.

J is TRBJ2-1 and V is TRBV4-1; maybe TRBD2 (6 bases). This TCR came from a man aged 25 to 40 in good health. The specimen sequenced was naive CD4+ T cells from blood. This CDR3 is CASSQPLNGRGENEQFF. CDR3 nucleotide sequence: TGCGCCAGCAGCCAACCCCTGAACGGGAGAGGCGAGAATGAGCAGTTCTTC.